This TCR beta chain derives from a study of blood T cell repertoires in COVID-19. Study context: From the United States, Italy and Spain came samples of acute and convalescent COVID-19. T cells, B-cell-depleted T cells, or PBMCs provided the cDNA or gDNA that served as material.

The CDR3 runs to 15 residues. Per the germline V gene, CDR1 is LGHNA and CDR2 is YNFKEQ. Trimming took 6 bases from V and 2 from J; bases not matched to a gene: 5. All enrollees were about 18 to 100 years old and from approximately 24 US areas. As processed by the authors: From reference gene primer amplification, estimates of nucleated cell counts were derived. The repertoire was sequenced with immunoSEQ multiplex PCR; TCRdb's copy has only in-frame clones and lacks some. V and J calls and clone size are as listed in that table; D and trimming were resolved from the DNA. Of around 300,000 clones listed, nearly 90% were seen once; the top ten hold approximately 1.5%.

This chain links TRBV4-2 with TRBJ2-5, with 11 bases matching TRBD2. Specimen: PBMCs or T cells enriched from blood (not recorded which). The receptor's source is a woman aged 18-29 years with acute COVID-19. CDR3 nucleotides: TGTGCCAGCAGAGACGGGACTAGCGGACAAGAGACCCAGTACTTC. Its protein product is CASRDGTSGQETQYF.